This T cell receptor (beta chain) was identified in a study of blood T cell repertoires in COVID-19. Study-level information: COVID-19 samples, acute and convalescent, were from the United States, Italy and Spain. Sample material is recorded as cDNA or gDNA derived from T cells, B-cell-depleted T cells, or PBMCs.

Authors' processing steps: Reference gene primer amplification gave nucleated cell count estimates. Profiled with immunoSEQ multiplex PCR; TCRdb holds only in-frame clones, not every one. D and trimming come from the DNA, and the V and J calls and clone size come from that table. The table has over 200,000 clones, more than 85% seen once; the top ten hold under 2%. CDR1 and CDR2 (germline): MDHEN, SYDVKM. The length of the CDR3 is 14 residues. Trimming left V 1 base short and J 0 bases short, with 3 bases between. The sequence came from a man aged 40-55 years with active or convalescent COVID-19. Material for sequencing was peripheral blood. The rearrangement uses TRBV28 and TRBJ2-2; D not certain. CDR3 coding DNA: TGTGCCAGCAGTTTATCTACGAACACCGGGGAGCTGTTTTTT. Translated: CASSLSTNTGELFF.